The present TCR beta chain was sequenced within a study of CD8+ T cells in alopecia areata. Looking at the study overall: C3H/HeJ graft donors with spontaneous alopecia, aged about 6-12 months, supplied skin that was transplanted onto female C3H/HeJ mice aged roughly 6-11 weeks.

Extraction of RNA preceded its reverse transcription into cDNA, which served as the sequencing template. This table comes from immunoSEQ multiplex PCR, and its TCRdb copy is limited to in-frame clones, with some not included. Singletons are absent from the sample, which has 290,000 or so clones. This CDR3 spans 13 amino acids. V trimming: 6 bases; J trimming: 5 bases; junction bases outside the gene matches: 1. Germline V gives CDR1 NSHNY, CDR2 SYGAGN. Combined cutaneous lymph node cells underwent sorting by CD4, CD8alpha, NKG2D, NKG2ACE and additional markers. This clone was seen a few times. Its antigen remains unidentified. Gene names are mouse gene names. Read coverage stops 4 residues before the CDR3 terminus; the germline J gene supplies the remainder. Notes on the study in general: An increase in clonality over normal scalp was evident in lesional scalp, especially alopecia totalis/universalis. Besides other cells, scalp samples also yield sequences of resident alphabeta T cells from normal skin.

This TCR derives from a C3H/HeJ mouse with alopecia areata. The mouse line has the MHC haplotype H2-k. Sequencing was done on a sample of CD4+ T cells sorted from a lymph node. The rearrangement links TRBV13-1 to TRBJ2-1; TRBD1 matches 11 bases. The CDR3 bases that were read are TGTGCCAGCATGGACAGGGGGCATGCT. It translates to CASMDRGHA. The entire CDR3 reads CASMDRGHAEQFF.